This record covers a single T cell receptor (beta chain). These data originate in a study of molecular identifiers for immune sequencing clone quantification. Sorting was used to obtain naive CD8 T cells (CD8+CD4-CCR7+CD45RA+). Bulk libraries came from a prior protocol with listed TCR primers. TCRdb processed the PCR reads anew with MiXCR; each CDR3 protein has one entry. The sample gives just under 650,000 distinct CDR3 sequences, around 20% of which show up once; 0.75% to 0.95% is in the top ten. Germline V gene lookup returns CDR1 MGHDK and CDR2 SYGVNS. The CDR3 totals 13 residues. V lost 4 bases, J lost 5 bases, and 9 bases lay in between.

J is TRBJ2-1 and V is TRBV25-1; D gene ambiguous. The material sequenced was naive CD8+ T cells from blood, with Jurkat cell RNA spiked in. Stated subset: FACS-sorted CD8+CD4-CCR7+CD45RA+ naive T cells. This receptor was obtained from a human donor in good health. Some libraries in this study had Jurkat cell RNA spiked in. The chain's CDR3 is CASSALHHNEQFF. In nucleotides, the CDR3 is TGTGCCAGCAGTGCCCTCCACCACAATGAGCAGTTCTTC. The whole variable domain, remainder taken from reference TRBV25-1 and TRBJ2-1, is EADIYQTPRYLVIGTGKKITLECSQTMGHDKMYWYQQDPGMELHLIHYSYGVNSTEKGDLSSESTVSRIRTEHFPLTLESARPSHTSQYLCASSALHHNEQFFGPGTRLTVL.